Listed below are T cell receptor beta chains from one sample, sequenced in a study of shared clonotypes between healthy human individuals. Profiling relied on immunoSEQ multiplex PCR, and the TCRdb table lists in-frame clones only, not all of them. The sample carries approximately 2,300,000 clones, 80% to 95% recorded once. Sequenced material: naive CD4+ T cells from PBMCs. Receptor source: a man between 18 and 29 years old in good health. Some clones in this sample may be carry-over from other donors' samples. The CDR3 runs from the conserved cysteine through the conserved F or W. Fields, in order: J gene, D gene, V gene, clone size, CDR3 DNA, CDR3 protein. The D gene is left open where the match is weak. Clone size is given for some rows only: seen once, a few or many times, or a class if the clone is expanded.

J gene: TRBJ2-3
D gene: TRBD1
V gene: TRBV7-9
clone size: .
CDR3 DNA: TGTGCCAGCAGCATCGGACAGGGCACAGATACGCAGTATTTT
CDR3 protein: CASSIGQGTDTQYF

J gene: TRBJ2-3
D gene: .
V gene: TRBV29-1
clone size: once
CDR3 DNA: TGCAGCGTTCTAGGGGAAAGCACAGATACGCAGTATTTT
CDR3 protein: CSVLGESTDTQYF

J gene: TRBJ1-5
D gene: .
V gene: TRBV7-2
clone size: .
CDR3 DNA: TGTGCCAGCAGCTTAGCCAAAGGAATTAGCAATCAGCCCCAGCATTTT
CDR3 protein: CASSLAKGISNQPQHF

J gene: TRBJ2-7
D gene: .
V gene: TRBV5-5
clone size: .
CDR3 DNA: TGTGCCAGCGGGCCCTTCGGGACAAACTACGAGCAGTACTTC
CDR3 protein: CASGPFGTNYEQYF

J gene: TRBJ2-7
D gene: TRBD1
V gene: TRBV19
clone size: .
CDR3 DNA: TGTGCCAGTAGTCTCCGGACAGGTCAGGTTATGCCGGAGCAGTACTTC
CDR3 protein: CASSLRTGQVMPEQYF

J gene: TRBJ1-5
D gene: .
V gene: TRBV27
clone size: .
CDR3 DNA: TGTGCCAGCAGGGGGCGGGGGGCTGAACAGCCCCAGCATTTT
CDR3 protein: CASRGRGAEQPQHF

J gene: TRBJ2-3
D gene: .
V gene: TRBV5-4
clone size: .
CDR3 DNA: TGTGCCAGCAGCTTGGATCTAGCAGTCACAGATACGCAGTATTTT
CDR3 protein: CASSLDLAVTDTQYF

J gene: TRBJ1-5
D gene: .
V gene: TRBV19
clone size: .
CDR3 DNA: TGTGCCAGCAAACTGAGGGCTAGCAATCAGCCCCAGCATTTT
CDR3 protein: CASKLRASNQPQHF

J gene: TRBJ1-2
D gene: .
V gene: TRBV9
clone size: .
CDR3 DNA: TGTGCCAGCAGCGTAGTCTCGGGGGACTATGGCTACACCTTC
CDR3 protein: CASSVVSGDYGYTF

J gene: TRBJ2-7
D gene: TRBD1
V gene: TRBV5-8
clone size: .
CDR3 DNA: TGTGCCAGCAGCCACTCGAGAACCGGGACAGGGGACCACGAGCAGTACTTC
CDR3 protein: CASSHSRTGTGDHEQYF

J gene: TRBJ2-5
D gene: .
V gene: TRBV29-1
clone size: .
CDR3 DNA: TGCAGCGTTGAGGGGCACCTACAAGAGACCCAGTACTTC
CDR3 protein: CSVEGHLQETQYF

J gene: TRBJ1-2
D gene: TRBD1
V gene: TRBV5-4
clone size: .
CDR3 DNA: TGTGCCACCATTAAAGGACAGGGGCCCGGAGGCTACACCTTC
CDR3 protein: CATIKGQGPGGYTF

J gene: TRBJ2-1
D gene: .
V gene: TRBV21-1
clone size: .
CDR3 DNA: TGTGCCAGCAGCAGAAAGAGCGGATTTTACAATGAGCAGTTCTTC
CDR3 protein: CASSRKSGFYNEQFF

J gene: TRBJ2-1
D gene: TRBD2
V gene: TRBV5-1
clone size: .
CDR3 DNA: TGCGCCAGCAGCGTAACTAGCGGGAGTTACAATGAGCAGTTCTTC
CDR3 protein: CASSVTSGSYNEQFF

J gene: TRBJ1-4
D gene: .
V gene: TRBV15
clone size: .
CDR3 DNA: TGTGCCACCAGCAGAGACCTACAGGAAGGGTTTTTT
CDR3 protein: CATSRDLQEGFF

J gene: TRBJ2-7
D gene: TRBD1
V gene: TRBV5-1
clone size: .
CDR3 DNA: TGCGCCAGCAGCTCCCAGACCGGGACAGGGGGAGGCGAGCAGTACTTC
CDR3 protein: CASSSQTGTGGGEQYF

J gene: TRBJ2-1
D gene: TRBD2
V gene: TRBV2
clone size: once
CDR3 DNA: TGTGCCAGCAGCGGTAGACTAGCGGGAAACTACAATGAGCAGTTCTTC
CDR3 protein: CASSGRLAGNYNEQFF

J gene: TRBJ1-5
D gene: .
V gene: TRBV6-1
clone size: .
CDR3 DNA: TGTGCCAGCAGTGAAGCGGGCGGGGCCAATCAGCCCCAGCATTTT
CDR3 protein: CASSEAGGANQPQHF

J gene: TRBJ1-1
D gene: .
V gene: TRBV27
clone size: .
CDR3 DNA: TGTGCCTCACGAACCCCGGGACACACGGACACTGAAGCTTTCTTT
CDR3 protein: CASRTPGHTDTEAFF

J gene: TRBJ2-3
D gene: .
V gene: TRBV5-4
clone size: .
CDR3 DNA: TGTGCCAGCAGCTCCTCGACAGATAGCACAGATACGCAGTATTTT
CDR3 protein: CASSSSTDSTDTQYF

J gene: TRBJ2-4
D gene: .
V gene: TRBV7-6
clone size: .
CDR3 DNA: TGTGCCAGCAGCTTAGAGGCGGGAGGGACAGGTCTTCTAGCCAAAAACATTCAGTACTTC
CDR3 protein: CASSLEAGGTGLLAKNIQYF

J gene: TRBJ2-1
D gene: .
V gene: TRBV5-1
clone size: .
CDR3 DNA: TGCGCCAGCAGCCCCGGACCCGCCTCCTACAATGAGCAGTTCTTC
CDR3 protein: CASSPGPASYNEQFF

J gene: TRBJ2-7
D gene: TRBD1
V gene: TRBV28
clone size: once
CDR3 DNA: TGTGCCAGCAGTTCCCCTGGGACAGGCCTTCCCTACGAGCAGTACTTC
CDR3 protein: CASSSPGTGLPYEQYF

J gene: TRBJ2-7
D gene: .
V gene: TRBV19
clone size: .
CDR3 DNA: TGTGCCAGTAGTTCCCCAAGAGGGCAGGCCAGCTCCTACGAGCAGTACTTC
CDR3 protein: CASSSPRGQASSYEQYF

J gene: TRBJ1-3
D gene: .
V gene: TRBV7-9
clone size: .
CDR3 DNA: TGTGCCAGCAGCCGTCTTTCTCCGAGCTCTGGAAACACCATATATTTT
CDR3 protein: CASSRLSPSSGNTIYF

J gene: TRBJ1-2
D gene: .
V gene: TRBV4-1
clone size: .
CDR3 DNA: TGCGCCAGCAGCCAACAGGGGTTCTATGGCTACACCTTC
CDR3 protein: CASSQQGFYGYTF

J gene: TRBJ1-1
D gene: .
V gene: TRBV6-4
clone size: .
CDR3 DNA: TGTGCCAGCAGTGCACAAGGGTGGAGCACTGAAGCTTTCTTT
CDR3 protein: CASSAQGWSTEAFF

J gene: TRBJ1-3
D gene: .
V gene: TRBV28
clone size: .
CDR3 DNA: TGTGCCATCACAGGGACTGGAAACACCATATATTTT
CDR3 protein: CAITGTGNTIYF

J gene: TRBJ2-5
D gene: TRBD2
V gene: TRBV5-1
clone size: .
CDR3 DNA: TGCGCCAGCAGCTTGGACCCTAGCGGGGACCAAGAGACCCAGTACTTC
CDR3 protein: CASSLDPSGDQETQYF

J gene: TRBJ1-5
D gene: .
V gene: TRBV19
clone size: .
CDR3 DNA: TGTGCCAGTAGTATTTGGTTAACAGTCCCTCATCAGCCCCAGCATTTT
CDR3 protein: CASSIWLTVPHQPQHF

J gene: TRBJ2-5
D gene: .
V gene: TRBV18
clone size: .
CDR3 DNA: TGTGCCAGCTCACCGTGGGCCGGGGTAGAAGAGACCCAGTACTTC
CDR3 protein: CASSPWAGVEETQYF

J gene: TRBJ2-3
D gene: .
V gene: TRBV7-2
clone size: .
CDR3 DNA: TGTGCCAGCAGCTTAGACAGGGTCGGGGGCACAGATACGCAGTATTTT
CDR3 protein: CASSLDRVGGTDTQYF

J gene: TRBJ2-7
D gene: TRBD1
V gene: TRBV6-5
clone size: .
CDR3 DNA: TGTGCCAGCAGTTACACGGACAGGCCCTACGAGCAGTACTTC
CDR3 protein: CASSYTDRPYEQYF

J gene: TRBJ1-2
D gene: TRBD1
V gene: TRBV7-9
clone size: .
CDR3 DNA: TGTGCCAGCAGCTTATCAGGGGGCGATGGCTACACCTTC
CDR3 protein: CASSLSGGDGYTF

J gene: TRBJ1-1
D gene: .
V gene: TRBV13
clone size: few
CDR3 DNA: TGTGCCAGCAGCTCGCACTTGAACACTGAAGCTTTCTTT
CDR3 protein: CASSSHLNTEAFF

J gene: TRBJ2-3
D gene: TRBD2
V gene: TRBV28
clone size: .
CDR3 DNA: TGTGCCAGCACCAAAGGGCCAGCGGGGGGGGAATATACGCAGTATTTT
CDR3 protein: CASTKGPAGGEYTQYF